This entry lists 2 T cell receptor beta chains sequenced from one sample in a study of blood T cells in healthy people across ages. The second PCR ran about 6 to 11 cycles with a sample-barcoded 5' primer and J-beta primers. TCRdb fed the 5' RACE reads into MiXCR, producing one record per CDR3 protein. The table shows 720,000 or so distinct CDR3 sequences, with approximately 40% occurring only once. Material: blood. All receptors derive from an elderly man in good health.

This chain uses TRBV25-1 with TRBJ2-5; D gene unclear. Trimming removed 4 bases from V and 5 bases from J, with 17 bases in between. Germline V lookup: CDR1 MGHDK, CDR2 SYGVNS. This CDR3 contains 15 residues. For the CDR3, the DNA is TGTGCCAGCAGTGGTTGGGAATTTCTCCAGGAGACCCAGTACTTC. This encodes CASSGWEFLQETQYF.

This clonotype has more than one count but fewer than ten. The genes are TRBV20-1 and TRBJ2-1; D is unclear. V was clipped by 6 bases and J by 8 bases, with 11 bases between them. Germline CDR1 reads DFQATT; CDR2 reads SNEGSKA (reference sequence). The CDR3 covers 11 residues. In nucleotides, the CDR3 is TGCAGTGCCCCCCTAAGCTATGAGCAGTTCTTC. It specifies CSAPLSYEQFF.